A selection of T cell receptor beta chains follows, all from one sample in a study of T cell clonotyping in hematopoietic cell transplantation. Sequenced by immunoSEQ multiplex PCR; TCRdb stores in-frame clones only, minus some. The sample contains around 37,000 clones, roughly 96% of which appear only once. The sample taken for sequencing was peripheral blood mononuclear cells. The receptors originated from a man aged 25-45 years in good health. Some clones in this sample may be carry-over from other donors' samples. Both conserved end residues are part of each CDR3. Each record gives: D gene, V gene, CDR3 protein. The D gene is left open where the match is weak.

D: .; V: TRBV10-3; CDR3: CASNPSGNTQPQHF
D: .; V: TRBV18; CDR3: CASSPRDTDYTF
D: TRBD2; V: TRBV7-9; CDR3: CASSAGKGTSGTRAYEQYF
D: TRBD1; V: TRBV5-1; CDR3: CASSLAGRGGEKLFF
D: .; V: TRBV19; CDR3: CASSTGGIREKLFF
D: .; V: TRBV14; CDR3: CASSQDFRLAKNIQYF
D: .; V: TRBV9; CDR3: CASSVDGENYGYTF
D: .; V: TRBV6-1; CDR3: CASSVLGGARTGELFF
D: .; V: TRBV4-1; CDR3: CASSQVPRTANTEAFF
D: .; V: TRBV27; CDR3: CASSFTAGNTIYF
D: .; V: TRBV6-1; CDR3: CASTPPFYGYTF
D: .; V: TRBV6-6; CDR3: CASSYLDGRPKNIQYF
D: .; V: TRBV6-1; CDR3: CASSEANTGELFF
D: TRBD1; V: TRBV4-3; CDR3: CASSKEGRTGLSYEQYF